One and the same sample provided the 28 T cell receptor beta chains below, sequenced in a study of regulatory T cells in long-lasting Graves disease. Indicated time point: persistent/refractory GD, antithyroid drugs over 5 years with positive TRAb. The TCR library used RNA extracted from PBMCs. The TCR beta library used iRepertoire HTBI primers with Arm-PCR amplification of CDR3. TCRdb re-derived calls from the multiplex PCR reads in MiXCR, one entry per CDR3 protein. The sample shows 430,000 or so distinct CDR3 sequences, roughly 23% of them seen only once. Sequenced here: peripheral blood mononuclear cells (PBMCs), sampled when the disease was refractory, from a patient treated with antithyroid drugs. The origin of the receptors is a female donor with Graves disease.

This clonotype was observed a handful of times. The genes are TRBV11-2 and TRBJ2-7; D may be TRBD1 or TRBD2 (6 bases each). Germline CDR1 is SGHAT and CDR2 is FQNNGV. The V end lost 6 bases, the J end lost 0 bases, and 15 bases lay between the germline ends. The CDR3 runs 15 residues. The DNA for the CDR3 is TGTGCCAGCAGGCTATCCGGGGGCGACTCCTACGAGCAGTACTTC. This translates into CASRLSGGDSYEQYF.

The chain links TRBV4-1 to TRBJ1-5, with D possibly being TRBD1 (6 bases). CDR1 is MGHRA and CDR2 is YSYEKL in the germline V gene. The length of the CDR3 is 16 residues. Trimming cost V 3 bases and J 2 bases, with 14 bases left between them. The CDR3 sequence: CASSQFPTGRNQPQHF. CDR3 DNA: TGCGCCAGCAGCCAGTTCCCGACAGGACGCAATCAGCCCCAGCATTTT.

This clonotype has more than one count but fewer than ten. In DNA, the CDR3 is TGTGCCAGCAGCTTTTCTCTAGATGAGCAGTTCTTC. It translates to CASSFSLDEQFF. The chain recombines TRBV7-9 with TRBJ2-1; D is undetermined. CDR1 is SEHNR and CDR2 is FQNEAQ in the germline V gene (reference sequence). The CDR3 is 12 residues long. V gave up 3 bases and J gave up 8 bases, with 8 bases separating them.

The chain has TRBV4-1 and TRBJ1-3; D is possibly TRBD1 (5 bases). The germline CDR1 and CDR2 sequences are MGHRA and YSYEKL. Trimming took off 3 bases at V and 3 bases at J, with 6 bases between the two ends. There are 13 residues in the CDR3. The CDR3 nucleotides read TGCGCCAGCAGCCAGGGGGATGGAAACACCATATATTTT. Its protein is CASSQGDGNTIYF.

This clonotype has ten or more counts. The chain couples TRBV9 to TRBJ2-2; 7 nucleotides line up with TRBD1. This CDR3 is built from 18 residues. Losses at the gene ends were 4 bases for V and 0 bases for J; bases not matched to a gene: 12. Germline-derived CDR1 and CDR2 are SGDLS and YYNGEE. CDR3: CASSFRDSALANTGELFF. The CDR3 coding sequence is TGTGCCAGCAGCTTCCGGGACAGTGCCCTCGCGAACACCGGGGAGCTGTTTTTT.

The V call is TRBV10-2, the J call TRBJ2-7, with D possibly TRBD2 on 6 matching bases. The CDR3 sequence is 14 residues long. Trimming stripped 6 bases from V and 2 bases from J, with 14 bases between. Germline V gene data show CDR1 as WSHSY and CDR2 as SAAADI. CDR3 sequence (DNA): TGCGCCAGCAGACGGACTACCCTGACCTACGAGCAGTACTTC. Encoded protein: CASRRTTLTYEQYF.

This chain connects TRBV7-9 to TRBJ2-5, with D uncertain. The CDR3 spans 16 residues. CDR1 and CDR2 from the germline V gene are SEHNR and FQNEAQ (reference sequence). The germline V and J ends were trimmed by 0 bases and 5 bases, with 16 bases remaining between them. This CDR3 is CASSLALVGPRETQYF. In nucleotides, the CDR3 is TGTGCCAGCAGCTTAGCACTGGTAGGGCCTCGGGAGACCCAGTACTTC.

This clonotype was seen only a few times. The chain joins TRBV7-9 to TRBJ2-5; TRBD2 agrees at 7 bases. V gave up 8 bases and J gave up 2 bases; unmatched junction bases: 8. The CDR3 is 14 amino acids. Germline V gives CDR1 SEHNR, CDR2 FQNEAQ (reference sequence). The DNA of the CDR3 is TGTGCCAGCTCTTTTCGGGAGGTTCAAGAGACCCAGTACTTC. This gives the protein CASSFREVQETQYF.

In its sample, this clonotype was seen many times. This chain joins TRBV6-1 and TRBJ2-5; TRBD2 is a possible D gene (5 bases). The CDR3 sequence is 16 residues long. CDR1 is MNHNS, CDR2 SASEGT, per germline. Trimming left V 3 bases short and J 5 bases short, with 19 bases between. The CDR3 loop reads CASSEAPLEGGETQYF. CDR3 bases: TGTGCCAGCAGTGAGGCACCACTAGAGGGCGGGGAGACCCAGTACTTC.

This clonotype was seen only a few times. The rearrangement links TRBV4-1 to TRBJ1-4; D perhaps matches TRBD1 (5 bases). This CDR3 has 15 residues. Trimming cost V 0 bases and J 7 bases, with 12 bases left between them. Germline CDR1 reads MGHRA; CDR2 reads YSYEKL. CDR3 nucleotide sequence: TGCGCCAGCAGCCAAGAGGGGGGAAGGGGTGAAAAACTGTTTTTT. It codes for CASSQEGGRGEKLFF.

This clonotype was seen many times. The chain has TRBV7-7 and TRBJ2-2; 7 nucleotides match TRBD2. Germline assignment: CDR1 SSHAT and CDR2 FNYEAQ (reference sequence). The CDR3 is made up of 17 amino acids. J gave up 0 bases and V 1 base, and 5 bases lay outside the gene matches. CDR3 sequence: CASSLDPGGTNTGELFF. CDR3 coding DNA: TGTGCCAGCAGCTTAGACCCGGGAGGTACGAACACCGGGGAGCTGTTTTTT.

With respect to this clonotype: Mismatch with germline at one junction end may stem from a read error. V usage is TRBV15 and J usage is TRBJ2-7; D might be TRBD1 (6 bases). Germline CDR1 LNHNV, CDR2 YYDKDF (reference sequence). The CDR3 runs to 16 residues. This CDR3 is CAISRDRWTASYEQYF. The CDR3 DNA reads TGTGCCATCAGCAGAGATCGATGGACAGCATCCTACGAGCAGTACTTC.

Note on this clonotype: One end of the junction does not line up with germline, which may come from a read error. The J gene is TRBJ2-7, the V gene TRBV29-1; D is possibly TRBD1 (5 bases). This CDR3 contains 14 residues. Germline V gives CDR1 SQVTM, CDR2 ANQGSEA. CDR3 DNA: TGCAGCGTCCTAGAGCAGGGCTTGATTAGAAAGCAGCACTTC. Translation: CSVLEQGLIRKQHF.

The genes are TRBV2 and TRBJ2-3, with unresolved D. Germline V gene lookup returns CDR1 SNHLY and CDR2 FYNNEI. V dropped 3 bases and J dropped 8 bases, with 6 bases sitting between them. The CDR3 spans 11 residues. CDR3 bases: TGTGCCAGCAGTGATACGGGTACGCAGTATTTT. This translates into CASSDTGTQYF.

This clonotype was recorded many times. The chain recombines TRBV12-3 or TRBV12-4 with TRBJ1-2; the D is unclear. V lost 8 bases, J lost 2 bases, and 9 bases lay in between. This CDR3 has 12 residues. Here the CDR3 reads CASGPLNYGYTF. The DNA of the CDR3 is TGTGCCAGCGGACCACTCAACTATGGCTACACCTTC.

The chain employs TRBV28 and TRBJ2-7; 12 bases are shared with TRBD2. With V trimmed by 4 bases and J by 3 bases, 7 bases remained unmatched. CDR1 MDHEN and CDR2 SYDVKM come from the germline V gene. This CDR3 has 16 residues. Here the CDR3 reads CASSSRLAGAGYEQYF. CDR3 bases: TGTGCCAGCAGTTCCCGACTAGCGGGAGCGGGCTACGAGCAGTACTTC.

The gene calls are TRBV18 and TRBJ1-5; D ambiguous. Between the trimmed V and J ends, which lost 3 bases and 6 bases, there was a span of 9 bases. The CDR3 is made up of 13 amino acids. Germline CDR1 reads KGHSH; CDR2 reads LQKENI. CDR3 sequence (DNA): TGTGCCAGCTCACCTGCGGGGAGTCAGCCCCAGCATTTT. This encodes CASSPAGSQPQHF.

This clonotype was detected once. The chain carries TRBV12-3 or TRBV12-4 and TRBJ1-2; 7 bases agree with TRBD1. V was pared by 6 bases and J by 7 bases, with 11 bases of the junction left unmatched. This CDR3 has 14 amino acids. DNA of the CDR3: TGTGCCAGCAGCCAAACAGGGGAGGTTGCTGGCTACACCTTC. It translates to CASSQTGEVAGYTF.

The sample holds many counts of this clonotype. This chain links TRBV28 with TRBJ1-5; D remains unclear. With 2 bases removed from V and 9 bases from J, the gap between germline ends came to 17 bases. The CDR3 length is 15 residues. CDR1 is MDHEN and CDR2 is SYDVKM in the germline V gene. This chain's CDR3 is CASSLPVTTVVPQHF. Here the CDR3 DNA reads TGTGCCAGCAGTTTACCAGTAACGACTGTGGTGCCCCAGCATTTT. Full variable domain (outside the CDR3, taken from reference TRBV28 and TRBJ1-5): DVKVTQSSRYLVKRTGEKVFLECVQDMDHENMFWYRQDPGLGLRLIYFSYDVKMKEKGDIPEGYSVSREKKERFSLILESASTNQTSMYLCASSLPVTTVVPQHFGDGTRLSIL.

With regard to this clonotype: It is likely a read error, because the conserved phenylalanine at the end of the CDR3 is missing. The rearrangement uses TRBV7-9 and TRBJ2-2, with 7 positions matching TRBD1. V gave up 10 bases and J gave up 1 base; unmatched junction bases: 9. The germline V gene encodes CDR1 SEHNR and CDR2 FQNEAQ (reference sequence). The CDR3 loop spans 15 amino acids. CDR3 nucleotide sequence: TGTGCCATCCACGTGTACAGGGGGAACACCGGGGAGCTGTTTCTT. Residues: CAIHVYRGNTGELFL.

This clonotype was counted ten times or more. V and J are TRBV28 and TRBJ2-6, with a weak D call TRBD2 (6 bases). The CDR3 covers 15 residues. Trimming removed 3 bases at V and 4 bases at J, with 10 bases between. Germline CDR1 MDHEN, CDR2 SYDVKM. Here the CDR3 reads CASSLRDLGANVLTF. The CDR3 DNA reads TGTGCCAGCAGTTTGCGGGATTTGGGGGCCAACGTCCTGACTTTC.

This clonotype was recorded a few times. The chain uses TRBV20-1 and TRBJ1-5; no clear D gene. This CDR3 has 13 residues. Germline V CDR1 and CDR2: DFQATT, SNEGSKA (reference sequence). The germline V and J ends were trimmed by 4 bases and 1 base, with 8 bases remaining between them. The CDR3 region is CSAKRESNQPQHF. In nucleotides, the CDR3 is TGCAGTGCTAAAAGGGAGAGCAATCAGCCCCAGCATTTT.

This clonotype showed up many times. The chain links TRBV12-5 to TRBJ1-2, with TRBD1 identical over 7 bases. Trimming removed 4 bases from V and 4 bases from J; junction bases left unmatched: 6. CDR3 length: 14 amino acids. Germline CDR1 reads LGHNT; CDR2 reads FRNRAP. The CDR3 DNA reads as TGTGCTAGTGGTTCCTCCGGGACAGCCTATGGCTACACCTTC. This gives the protein CASGSSGTAYGYTF.

This clonotype showed up just a few times. V gene TRBV10-3 combines with J gene TRBJ1-1, with 7 bases that match TRBD1. CDR3 length: 13 residues. The J segment lost 5 bases and the V segment lost 2 bases, leaving 2 bases of the junction unmatched. Germline V gives CDR1 ENHRY, CDR2 SYGVKD. The CDR3 region is CAISEAGGTEAFF. The CDR3 nucleotides read TGTGCCATCAGTGAGGCAGGGGGGACTGAAGCTTTCTTT.

At least ten counts were recorded for this clonotype. This chain uses TRBV7-8 with TRBJ1-2, with TRBD1 matching 7 bases. V gave up 5 bases and J gave up 3 bases; unmatched junction bases: 12. The CDR3 spans 16 residues. The germline CDR1 and CDR2 sequences are SGHVS and FQNEAQ. The CDR3 spells CASSVLNRGGYYGYTF. In DNA, the CDR3 is TGTGCCAGCAGCGTACTGAACAGGGGAGGCTACTATGGCTACACCTTC.

This clonotype appeared many times. The chain recombines TRBV28 with TRBJ1-5; the D gene is possibly TRBD1 (5 bases). The germline gives CDR1 MDHEN, CDR2 SYDVKM. V was cut by 1 base and J by 2 bases, with 12 bases left in between. CDR3 length: 16 amino acids. This CDR3 reads CASSLSEGVGNQPQHF. CDR3 coding DNA: TGTGCCAGCAGTTTATCCGAAGGGGTGGGCAATCAGCCCCAGCATTTT.

This clonotype was recorded at least ten times. This chain connects TRBV5-6 to TRBJ1-6; weak D call: TRBD1 (5 bases). V was pared by 2 bases and J by 0 bases, with 12 bases between. The CDR3 sequence is 17 residues long. Germline loops: CDR1 SGHDT, CDR2 YYEEEE. The CDR3, as DNA: TGTGCCAGCAGCTTCTGGAACAGGAACTCCTATAATTCACCCCTCCACTTT. Translating it yields CASSFWNRNSYNSPLHF.

This clonotype was observed a few times. This sequence joins TRBV29-1 and TRBJ2-2; tentatively, D is TRBD1 (6 bases). Germline CDR1 SQVTM, CDR2 ANQGSEA. CDR3 length: 15 residues. Trimming took 4 bases from V and 3 from J, leaving 15 bases between them. This CDR3 reads CSVATGLRHTGELFF. CDR3 nucleotide sequence: TGCAGCGTTGCAACAGGGTTGCGGCACACCGGGGAGCTGTTTTTT.